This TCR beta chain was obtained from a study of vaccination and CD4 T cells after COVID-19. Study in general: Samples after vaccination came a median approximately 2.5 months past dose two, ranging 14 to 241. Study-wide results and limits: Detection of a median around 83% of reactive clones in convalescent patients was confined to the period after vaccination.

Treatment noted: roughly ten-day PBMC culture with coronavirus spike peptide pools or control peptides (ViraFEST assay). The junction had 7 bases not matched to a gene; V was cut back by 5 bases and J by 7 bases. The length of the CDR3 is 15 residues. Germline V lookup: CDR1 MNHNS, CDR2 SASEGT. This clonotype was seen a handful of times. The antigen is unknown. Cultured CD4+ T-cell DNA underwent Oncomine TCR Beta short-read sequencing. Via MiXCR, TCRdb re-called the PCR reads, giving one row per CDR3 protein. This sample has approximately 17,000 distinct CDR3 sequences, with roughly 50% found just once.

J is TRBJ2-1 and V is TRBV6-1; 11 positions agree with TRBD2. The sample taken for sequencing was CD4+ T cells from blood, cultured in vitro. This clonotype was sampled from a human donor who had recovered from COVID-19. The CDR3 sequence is CASSPGTSGVNEQFF. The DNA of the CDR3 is TGTGCCAGCAGTCCCGGGACTAGCGGTGTGAATGAGCAGTTCTTC.